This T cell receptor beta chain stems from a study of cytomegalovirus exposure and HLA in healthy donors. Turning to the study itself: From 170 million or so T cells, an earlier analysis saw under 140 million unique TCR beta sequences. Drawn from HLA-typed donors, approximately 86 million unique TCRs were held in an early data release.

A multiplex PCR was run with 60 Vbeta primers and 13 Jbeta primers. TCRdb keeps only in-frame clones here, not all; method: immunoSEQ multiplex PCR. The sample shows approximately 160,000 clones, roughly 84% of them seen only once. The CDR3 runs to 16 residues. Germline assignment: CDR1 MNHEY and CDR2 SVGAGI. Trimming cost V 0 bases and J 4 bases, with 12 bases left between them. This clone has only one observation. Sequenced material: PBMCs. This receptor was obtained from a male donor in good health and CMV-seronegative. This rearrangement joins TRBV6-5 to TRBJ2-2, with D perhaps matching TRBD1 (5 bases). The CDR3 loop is CASSYSNGRATGELFF. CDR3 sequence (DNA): TGTGCCAGCAGTTACTCGAACGGCAGGGCCACCGGGGAGCTGTTTTTT.